This T cell receptor (beta chain) emerged from a study of neoadjuvant anti-PD-1 for oral cavity cancer. CDR1 GTSNPN and CDR2 SVGIG come from the germline V gene (reference sequence). There are 14 residues in the CDR3. Trimming at V came to 3 bases and at J to 4 bases, leaving 8 bases not matched to a gene. Blood libraries mostly used roughly 0.5 ug genomic DNA, six replicates each. Repertoires were generated with immunoSEQ multiplex PCR, while TCRdb's copy carries only in-frame clones and drops some. The sample includes some 33,000 clones, roughly 80% of them seen just once. Of note for this clone: Antigen unknown.

Study outcomes and limitations: Higher pretreatment Treg/Th17 ratios tracked higher pretreatment blood clonality.

The time point: after neoadjuvant nivolumab, at surgical resection. The V call is TRBV30, the J call TRBJ1-1; 7 nucleotides line up with TRBD1. The origin of this receptor is a person between 40 and 79 years old with oral cavity squamous cell carcinoma. Sample: PBMCs, taken after nivolumab (anti-PD-1) treatment. CDR3 in DNA: TGTGCCTGGAGAAAGACAGGGAGGAGCACTGAAGCTTTCTTT. Its protein is CAWRKTGRSTEAFF.